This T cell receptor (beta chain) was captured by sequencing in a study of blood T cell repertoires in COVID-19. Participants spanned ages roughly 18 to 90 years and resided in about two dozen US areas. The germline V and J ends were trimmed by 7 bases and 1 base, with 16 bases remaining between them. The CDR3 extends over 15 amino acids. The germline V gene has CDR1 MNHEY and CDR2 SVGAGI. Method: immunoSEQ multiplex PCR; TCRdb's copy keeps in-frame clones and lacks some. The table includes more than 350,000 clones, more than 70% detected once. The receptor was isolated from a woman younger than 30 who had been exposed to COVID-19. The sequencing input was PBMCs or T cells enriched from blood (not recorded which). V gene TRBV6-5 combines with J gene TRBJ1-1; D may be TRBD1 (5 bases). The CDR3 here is CASTPPDSANTEAFF. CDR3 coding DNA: TGTGCCAGCACCCCCCCTGACAGCGCGAACACTGAAGCTTTCTTT.